Presented here are 4 T cell receptor beta chains from one specimen sequenced in a study of blood T cell repertoires in COVID-19. Using immunoSEQ multiplex PCR, the repertoire was profiled, and TCRdb retains in-frame clones only, with some absent. The table lists a few hundred thousand clones, less than 90% of them singletons. The sequencing input was peripheral blood. These receptors originate from a woman aged 70-85 years with COVID-19, enrolled during active disease.

V and J are TRBV3-1 (or the pseudogene TRBV3-2) and TRBJ1-5, with a tentative D call TRBD1 (5 bases). Germline CDR1 reads LGHDT; CDR2 reads YNNKEL (reference sequence). The CDR3 is made up of 13 amino acids. V lost 1 base, J lost 7 bases, and 8 bases lay in between. CDR3 protein: CASSQGGRQPQHF. The CDR3 region has the DNA TGTGCCAGCAGCCAAGGGGGCAGGCAGCCCCAGCATTTT.

The chain uses TRBV27 and TRBJ1-2, with TRBD1 identical over 8 bases. V shed 5 bases and J 7 bases; nucleotides not matched to a gene: 6. This CDR3 comprises 13 residues. Per the germline V gene, CDR1 is MNHEY and CDR2 is SMNVEV (reference sequence). CDR3 amino acids: CASSGRTGSGYTF. The CDR3 region has the DNA TGTGCCAGCAGTGGGCGGACAGGGTCTGGCTACACCTTC.

The chain joins TRBV3-1 (or the pseudogene TRBV3-2) to TRBJ2-1; weak D call: TRBD1 (6 bases). Germline CDR1 reads LGHDT; CDR2 reads YNNKEL (reference sequence). Trimming took off 4 bases at V and 7 bases at J, with 8 bases between the two ends. CDR3 length: 12 residues. The CDR3 reads CASSLRGNEQFF. CDR3 sequence (DNA): TGTGCCAGCAGCCTCAGGGGTAATGAGCAGTTCTTC.

The CDR3 region is CASSLVAAQPQHF. Written as DNA, the CDR3 is TGTGCCAGCAGCTTAGTGGCGGCGCAGCCCCAGCATTTT. This chain links TRBV7-2 with TRBJ1-5; D gene uncertain. Deletions cut 1 base from V and 7 bases from J, with 8 bases between. The CDR3 covers 13 residues. Germline V gene sequence: CDR1 SGHTA, CDR2 FQGNSA.